This TCR beta chain was observed in a study of blood T cell repertoires in COVID-19 (dated by TCRdb to the early 2020s). In the study overall: Collaborator samples came from the United States, Italy and Spain and covered acute and convalescent phases of COVID-19. HLA class I and class II types, where available, came from metadata supplied by the sample provider rather than from assay-based typing. A de-identified subject ID, COVID-19 status, age in years and sex were almost always included in the sample metadata. The repertoires were made available in a free public database intended to serve as a resource for research on the immune response to SARS-CoV-2. The dataset comprised deeply sampled blood TCRbeta repertoires from subjects exposed to, actively infected with, or recovered from COVID-19. The samples were drawn from the first 160 participants of the ongoing ImmuneRACE study and from about 1,200 subjects provided by 6 global collaborators. The prospective study material was composed of cDNA or gDNA derived from T cells, B-cell-depleted T cells, or PBMCs. Points the paper makes about the study in general: How much clinical and demographic metadata was included differed by source and by participant, and the metadata was provided uncurated.

Regarding this clone: Its antigen specificity is not known. No much larger clone exists at a distance of one base, and base qualities are not known.

The CDR3, from cysteine to phenylalanine, totals 18 residues. Only the CDR3 portion is preserved as DNA: 54 bases, with reading frame beginning at the first base. The V end gives up 5 bases and the J end 7 bases, leaving 16 bases in the junction not matched to a gene. CDR1 SGHNT and CDR2 YYREEE were looked up in the germline V gene (reference sequence). Each collaborating institution followed its own protocols to collect whole blood in K2EDTA tubes. For TCRbeta analysis, collaborator samples were shipped as frozen whole blood, as isolated PBMCs, or as DNA extracted from either sample type. TCRbeta CDR3 regions were amplified from genomic DNA by means of the immunoSEQ Assay, a bias-controlled multiplex PCR. As for the authors' bioinformatics: Nucleated cell counts per sample were estimated from amplification of reference gene primers within the assay. Sequence reads were collapsed and filtered to measure the absolute abundance of every unique TCRbeta CDR3 rearrangement. For each sample, productive Simpson clonality was calculated as the square root of Simpson's diversity index over productive rearrangements. The source is immuneACCESS, and TCRdb retained only in-frame sequences with V and J called. Part of the clones is not carried over; for the studies checked, unresolved V genes explain less than half of this, and the remainder is unexplained. V and J calls plus clone size are reproduced from that table; the DNA served to infer D and trimming. The sample includes approximately 28,000 clones, with 60% to 80% observed a single time. The ten largest clones represent around 7.9% of the sample.

The sequenced material came from peripheral blood. The receptor comes from an older woman with active or convalescent COVID-19. This receptor chain uses TRBV5-4 and TRBJ2-3; TRBD2 fits 13 bases in the junction. The CDR3 reads as follows: CASSPPVTSGGAGYTQYF. The nucleotide sequence reads TGTGCCAGCAGTCCGCCTGTTACTAGCGGGGGGGCGGGATATACGCAGTATTTT.